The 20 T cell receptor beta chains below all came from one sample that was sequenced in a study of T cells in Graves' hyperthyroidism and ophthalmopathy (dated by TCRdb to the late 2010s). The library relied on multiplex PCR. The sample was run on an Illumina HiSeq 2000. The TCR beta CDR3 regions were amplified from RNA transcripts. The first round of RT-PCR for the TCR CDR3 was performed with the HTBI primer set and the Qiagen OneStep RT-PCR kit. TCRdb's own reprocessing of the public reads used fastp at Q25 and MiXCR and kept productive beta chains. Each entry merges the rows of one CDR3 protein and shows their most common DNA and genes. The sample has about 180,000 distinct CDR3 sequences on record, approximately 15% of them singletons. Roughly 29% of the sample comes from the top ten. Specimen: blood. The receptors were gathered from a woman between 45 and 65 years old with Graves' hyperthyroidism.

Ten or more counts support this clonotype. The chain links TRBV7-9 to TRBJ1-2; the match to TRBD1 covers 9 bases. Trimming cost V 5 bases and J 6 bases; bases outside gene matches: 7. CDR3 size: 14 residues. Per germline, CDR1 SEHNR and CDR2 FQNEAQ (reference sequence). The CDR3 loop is CASSRGDRVHGYTF. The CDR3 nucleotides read TGTGCCAGCAGCCGAGGGGACAGGGTTCATGGCTACACCTTC.

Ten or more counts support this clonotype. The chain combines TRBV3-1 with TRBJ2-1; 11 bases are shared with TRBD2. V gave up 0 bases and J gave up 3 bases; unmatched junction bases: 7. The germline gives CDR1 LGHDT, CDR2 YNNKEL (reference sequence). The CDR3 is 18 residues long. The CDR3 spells CASSQEELAGVIYNEQFF. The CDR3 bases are TGTGCCAGCAGCCAAGAGGAACTAGCGGGGGTGATCTACAATGAGCAGTTCTTC.

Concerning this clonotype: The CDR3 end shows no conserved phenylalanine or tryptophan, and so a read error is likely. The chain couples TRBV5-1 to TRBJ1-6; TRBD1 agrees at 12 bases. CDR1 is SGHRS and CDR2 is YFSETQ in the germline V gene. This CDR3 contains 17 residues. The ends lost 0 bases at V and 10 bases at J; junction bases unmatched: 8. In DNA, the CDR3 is TGCGCCAGCAGCTTGGTAACAGGGACAGGGGGCAGCTCACCCCTCCACCTT. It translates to CASSLVTGTGGSSPLHL.

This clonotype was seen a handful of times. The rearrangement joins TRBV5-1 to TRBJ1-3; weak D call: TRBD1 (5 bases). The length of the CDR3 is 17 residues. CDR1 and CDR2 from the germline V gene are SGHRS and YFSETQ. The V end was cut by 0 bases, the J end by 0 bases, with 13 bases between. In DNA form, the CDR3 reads TGCGCCAGCAGCTTGGACCTAACAGGAAGCTCTGGAAACACCATATATTTT. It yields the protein CASSLDLTGSSGNTIYF.

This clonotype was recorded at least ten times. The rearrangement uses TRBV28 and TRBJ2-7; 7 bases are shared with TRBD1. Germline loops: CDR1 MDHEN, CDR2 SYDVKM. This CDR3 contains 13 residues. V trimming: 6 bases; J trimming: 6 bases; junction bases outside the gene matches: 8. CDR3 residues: CASSRRQGVEQYF. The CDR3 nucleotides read TGTGCCAGCAGCCGTCGACAGGGCGTCGAGCAGTACTTC. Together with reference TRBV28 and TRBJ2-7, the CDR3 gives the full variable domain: DVKVTQSSRYLVKRTGEKVFLECVQDMDHENMFWYRQDPGLGLRLIYFSYDVKMKEKGDIPEGYSVSREKKERFSLILESASTNQTSMYLCASSRRQGVEQYFGPGTRLTVT.

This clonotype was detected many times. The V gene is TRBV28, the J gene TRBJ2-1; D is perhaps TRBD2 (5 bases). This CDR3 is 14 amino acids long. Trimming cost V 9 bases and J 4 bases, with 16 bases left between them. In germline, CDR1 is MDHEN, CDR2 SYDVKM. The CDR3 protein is CASRTSSPYNEQFF. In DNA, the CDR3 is TGTGCCAGTCGTACTAGTTCCCCTTACAATGAGCAGTTCTTC.

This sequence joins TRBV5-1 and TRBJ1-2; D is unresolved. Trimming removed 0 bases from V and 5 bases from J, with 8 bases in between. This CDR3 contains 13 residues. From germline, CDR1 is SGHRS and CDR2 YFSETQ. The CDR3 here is CASSLAGEYGYTF. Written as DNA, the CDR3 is TGCGCCAGCAGCTTGGCCGGAGAGTATGGCTACACCTTC.

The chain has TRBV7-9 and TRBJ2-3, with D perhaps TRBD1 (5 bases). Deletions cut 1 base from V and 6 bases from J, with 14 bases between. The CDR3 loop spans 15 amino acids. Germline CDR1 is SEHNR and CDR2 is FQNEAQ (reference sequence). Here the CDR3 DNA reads TGTGCCAGCAGCTTAGTCTTGGGGCGCGTCGATACGCAGTATTTT. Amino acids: CASSLVLGRVDTQYF.

The CDR3 DNA is TGTGCCAGCAGCTACGATGGTACTGAAGCTTTCTTT. It is translated as CASSYDGTEAFF. The chain uses TRBV9 and TRBJ1-1, with no clear D. The germline CDR1 and CDR2 sequences are SGDLS and YYNGEE. Trimming cost V 4 bases and J 5 bases, with 9 bases left between them. This CDR3 has 12 residues.

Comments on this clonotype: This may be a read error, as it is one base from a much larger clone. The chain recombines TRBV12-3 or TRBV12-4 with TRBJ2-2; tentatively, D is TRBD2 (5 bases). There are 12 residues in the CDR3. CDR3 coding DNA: TGTGCCACGCTAAGAGAGGCCGGGGAGCTGCTTTTT. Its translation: CATLREAGELLF.

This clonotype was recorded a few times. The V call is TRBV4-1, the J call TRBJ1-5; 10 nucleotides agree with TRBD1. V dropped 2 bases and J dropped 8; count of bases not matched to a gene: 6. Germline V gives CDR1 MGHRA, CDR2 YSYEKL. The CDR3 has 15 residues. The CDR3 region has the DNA TGCGCCAGCAGCCAACCGGGACAGGGGACGGAGCCCCAGCATTTT. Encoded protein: CASSQPGQGTEPQHF.

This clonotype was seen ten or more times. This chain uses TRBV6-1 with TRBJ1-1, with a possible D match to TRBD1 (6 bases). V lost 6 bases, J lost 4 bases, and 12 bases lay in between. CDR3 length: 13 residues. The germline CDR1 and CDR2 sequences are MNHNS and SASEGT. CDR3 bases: TGTGCCAGCAGCCCCGGACAGCTCACTGAAGCTTTCTTT. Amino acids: CASSPGQLTEAFF.

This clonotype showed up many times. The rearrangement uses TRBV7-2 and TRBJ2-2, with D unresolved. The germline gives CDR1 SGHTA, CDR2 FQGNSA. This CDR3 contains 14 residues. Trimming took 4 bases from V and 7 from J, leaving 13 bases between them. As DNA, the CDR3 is TGTGCCAGCAGCTCCCGGACGGCCGGCGGGGAGCTGTTTTTT. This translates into CASSSRTAGGELFF.

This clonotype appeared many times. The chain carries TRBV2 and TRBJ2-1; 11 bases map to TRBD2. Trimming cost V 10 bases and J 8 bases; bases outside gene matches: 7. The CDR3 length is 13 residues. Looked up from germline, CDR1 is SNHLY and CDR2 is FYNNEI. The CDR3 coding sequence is TGTGCCACCATACTAGCGGGGGATGATGAGCAGTTCTTC. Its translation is CATILAGDDEQFF.

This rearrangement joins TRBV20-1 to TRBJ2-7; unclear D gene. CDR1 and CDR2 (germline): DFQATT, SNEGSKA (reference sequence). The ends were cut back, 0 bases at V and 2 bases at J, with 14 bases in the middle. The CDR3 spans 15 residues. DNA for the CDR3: TGCAGTGCTAGAGATCGGAGACACTCTACCTACGAGCAGTACTTC. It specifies CSARDRRHSTYEQYF.

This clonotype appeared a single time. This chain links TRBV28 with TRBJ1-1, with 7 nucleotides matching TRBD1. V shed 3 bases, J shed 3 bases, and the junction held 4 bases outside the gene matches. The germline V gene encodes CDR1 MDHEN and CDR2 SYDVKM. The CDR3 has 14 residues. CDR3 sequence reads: CASSFRDSYTEAFF. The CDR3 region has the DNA TGTGCCAGCAGTTTTCGGGACAGTTACACTGAAGCTTTCTTT.

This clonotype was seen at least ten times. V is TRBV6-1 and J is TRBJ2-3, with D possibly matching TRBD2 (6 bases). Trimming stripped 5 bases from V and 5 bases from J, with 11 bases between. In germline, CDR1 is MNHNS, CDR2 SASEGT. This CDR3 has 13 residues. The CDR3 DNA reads TGTGCCAGCAGTTCTACGCGGGAAGATACGCAGTATTTT. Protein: CASSSTREDTQYF.

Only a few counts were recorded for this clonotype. The CDR3 coding sequence is TGCGCCAGCAGCTTGGGTACCGGGACCCCCGTGGGCCTCTATGGCTACACCTTC. Translation: CASSLGTGTPVGLYGYTF. This chain links TRBV5-1 with TRBJ1-2; tentative D call: TRBD1 (5 bases). V dropped 0 bases and J dropped 4 bases, with 22 bases sitting between them. CDR3 length: 18 amino acids. CDR1 is SGHRS and CDR2 is YFSETQ in the germline V gene. Complete variable domain (other parts from reference TRBV5-1 and TRBJ1-2): KAGVTQTPRYLIKTRGQQVTLSCSPISGHRSVSWYQQTPGQGLQFLFEYFSETQRNKGNFPGRFSGRQFSNSRSEMNVSTLELGDSALYLCASSLGTGTPVGLYGYTFGSGTRLTVV.

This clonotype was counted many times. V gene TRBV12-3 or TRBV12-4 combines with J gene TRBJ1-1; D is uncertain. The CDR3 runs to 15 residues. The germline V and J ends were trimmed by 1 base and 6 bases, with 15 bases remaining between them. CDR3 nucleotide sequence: TGTGCCAGCAGTTTAGGCACCCAAGGGCTGGCTGAAGCTTTCTTT. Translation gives CASSLGTQGLAEAFF.

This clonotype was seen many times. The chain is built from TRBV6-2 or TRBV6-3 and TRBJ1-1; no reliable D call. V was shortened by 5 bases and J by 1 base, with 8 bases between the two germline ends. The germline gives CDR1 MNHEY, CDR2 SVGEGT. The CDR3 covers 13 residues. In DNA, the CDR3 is TGTGCCAGCAGTACGGAGGAGAACACTGAAGCTTTCTTT. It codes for CASSTEENTEAFF.